The clone carrying this TCR beta chain was observed once. This sample stems from a study of blood T cell repertoires in COVID-19. About the study: Samples of COVID-19 (acute and convalescent) were obtained from the United States, Italy and Spain. The analysed material was cDNA or gDNA that came from T cells, B-cell-depleted T cells, or PBMCs.

Authors' data handling: Reference gene primer amplification yielded estimated nucleated cell counts. Assay used: immunoSEQ multiplex PCR; TCRdb lists only in-frame clones, some missing. V and J calls and clone size come straight from that table; D and trimming were deduced from the DNA. The sample records 540,000 or so clones, 85% to 90% being singletons. Those enrolled in Seattle joined during active infection and were followed longitudinally afterward. The receptor's source is a woman in her fifties or sixties with COVID-19, enrolled during active disease. Sequencing was done on a sample of peripheral blood.

CDR3 loop: CASSSRWEQYF. The CDR3 DNA reads TGTGCCAGCAGTTCCCGGTGGGAGCAGTACTTC. V gene TRBV28 combines with J gene TRBJ2-7; D is ambiguous. Germline V gene lookup returns CDR1 MDHEN and CDR2 SYDVKM. This CDR3 has 11 amino acids. V was trimmed by 4 bases and J by 7 bases, leaving 8 bases between them.